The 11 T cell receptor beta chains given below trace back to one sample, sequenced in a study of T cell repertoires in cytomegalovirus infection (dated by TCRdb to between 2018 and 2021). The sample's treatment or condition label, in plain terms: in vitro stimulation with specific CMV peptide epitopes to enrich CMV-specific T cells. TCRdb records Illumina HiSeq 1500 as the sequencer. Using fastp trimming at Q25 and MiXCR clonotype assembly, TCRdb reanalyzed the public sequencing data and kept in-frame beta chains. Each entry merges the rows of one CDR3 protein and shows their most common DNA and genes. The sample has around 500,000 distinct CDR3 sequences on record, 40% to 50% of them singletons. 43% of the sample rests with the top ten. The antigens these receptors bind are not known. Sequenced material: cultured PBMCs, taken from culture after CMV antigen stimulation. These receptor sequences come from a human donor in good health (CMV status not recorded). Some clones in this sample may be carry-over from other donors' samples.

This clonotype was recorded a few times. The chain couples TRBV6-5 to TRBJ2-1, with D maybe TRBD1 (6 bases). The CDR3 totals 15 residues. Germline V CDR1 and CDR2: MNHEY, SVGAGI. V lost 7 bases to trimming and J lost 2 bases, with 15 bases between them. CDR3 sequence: CASTDNRVPYNEQFF. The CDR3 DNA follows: TGTGCCAGCACCGACAACAGGGTCCCCTACAATGAGCAGTTCTTC.

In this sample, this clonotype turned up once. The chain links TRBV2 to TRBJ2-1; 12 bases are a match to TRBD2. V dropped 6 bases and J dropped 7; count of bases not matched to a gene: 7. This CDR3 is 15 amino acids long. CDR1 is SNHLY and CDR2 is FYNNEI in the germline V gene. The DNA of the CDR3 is TGTGCCAGCAGCCTACTAGCGGGAGGTTGGAATGAGCAGTTCTTC. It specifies CASSLLAGGWNEQFF.

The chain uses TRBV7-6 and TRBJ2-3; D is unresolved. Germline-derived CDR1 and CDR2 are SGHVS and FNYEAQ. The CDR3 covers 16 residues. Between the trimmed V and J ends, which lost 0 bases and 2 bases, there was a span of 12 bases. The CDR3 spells CASSLAGPMTTDTQYF. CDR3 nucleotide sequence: TGTGCCAGCAGCTTAGCGGGCCCGATGACCACAGATACGCAGTATTTT.

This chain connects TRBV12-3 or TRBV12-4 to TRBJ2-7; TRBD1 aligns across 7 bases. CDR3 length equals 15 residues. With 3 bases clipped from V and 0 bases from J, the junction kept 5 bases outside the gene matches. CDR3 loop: CASSFGDSYSYEQYF. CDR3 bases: TGTGCCAGCAGTTTTGGGGACAGCTACTCCTACGAGCAGTACTTC.

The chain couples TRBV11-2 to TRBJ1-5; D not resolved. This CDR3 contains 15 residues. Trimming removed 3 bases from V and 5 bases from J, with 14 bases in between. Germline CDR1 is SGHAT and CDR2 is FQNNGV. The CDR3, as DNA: TGTGCCAGCAGCTTTGGACCCCAGGCCCATCAGCCCCAGCATTTT. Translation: CASSFGPQAHQPQHF.

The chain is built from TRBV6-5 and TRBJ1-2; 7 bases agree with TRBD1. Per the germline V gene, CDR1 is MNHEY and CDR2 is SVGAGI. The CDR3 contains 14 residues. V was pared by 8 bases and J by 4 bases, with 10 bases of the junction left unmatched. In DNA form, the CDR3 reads TGTGCCAGCTTTGGGGACAGACAAGGCTATGGCTACACCTTC. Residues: CASFGDRQGYGYTF.

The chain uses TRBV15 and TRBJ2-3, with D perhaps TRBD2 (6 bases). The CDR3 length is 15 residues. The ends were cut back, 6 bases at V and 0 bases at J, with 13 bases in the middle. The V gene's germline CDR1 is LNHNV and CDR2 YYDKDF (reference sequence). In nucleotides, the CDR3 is TGTGCCACCAGTCTCCGGGAGCCTAGCACAGATACGCAGTATTTT. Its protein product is CATSLREPSTDTQYF. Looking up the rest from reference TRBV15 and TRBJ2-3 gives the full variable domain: DAMVIQNPRYQVTQFGKPVTLSCSQTLNHNVMYWYQQKSSQAPKLLFHYYDKDFNNEADTPDNFQSRRPNTSFCFLDIRSPGLGDTAMYLCATSLREPSTDTQYFGPGTRLTVL.

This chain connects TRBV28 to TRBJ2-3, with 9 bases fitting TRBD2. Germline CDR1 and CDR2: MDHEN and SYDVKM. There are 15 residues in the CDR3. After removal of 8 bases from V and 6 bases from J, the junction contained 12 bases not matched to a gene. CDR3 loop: CASGSSGASDDTQYF. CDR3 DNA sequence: TGTGCCAGCGGGTCTAGCGGGGCCTCTGACGATACGCAGTATTTT. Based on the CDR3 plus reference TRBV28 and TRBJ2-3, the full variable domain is DVKVTQSSRYLVKRTGEKVFLECVQDMDHENMFWYRQDPGLGLRLIYFSYDVKMKEKGDIPEGYSVSREKKERFSLILESASTNQTSMYLCASGSSGASDDTQYFGPGTRLTVL.

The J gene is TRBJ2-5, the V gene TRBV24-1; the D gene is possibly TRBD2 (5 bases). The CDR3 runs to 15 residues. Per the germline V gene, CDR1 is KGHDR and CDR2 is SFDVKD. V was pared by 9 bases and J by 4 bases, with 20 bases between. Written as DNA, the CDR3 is TGTGCCACCTCCCGCGGGTCCCATCCAGGAGAGACCCAGTACTTC. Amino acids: CATSRGSHPGETQYF.

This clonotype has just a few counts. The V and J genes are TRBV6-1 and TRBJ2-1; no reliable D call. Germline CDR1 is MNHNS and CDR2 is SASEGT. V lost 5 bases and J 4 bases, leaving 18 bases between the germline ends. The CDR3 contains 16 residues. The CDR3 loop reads CASSLERQTRYNEQFF. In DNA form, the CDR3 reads TGTGCCAGCAGTTTGGAGAGGCAGACTCGTTACAATGAGCAGTTCTTC.

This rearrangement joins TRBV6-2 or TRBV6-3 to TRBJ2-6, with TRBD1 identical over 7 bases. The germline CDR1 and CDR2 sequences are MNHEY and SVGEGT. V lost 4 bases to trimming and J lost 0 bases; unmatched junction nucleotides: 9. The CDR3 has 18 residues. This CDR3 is CASSSWTGSSSGANVLTF. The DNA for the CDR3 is TGTGCCAGCAGTTCATGGACAGGCTCCAGCTCTGGGGCCAACGTCCTGACTTTC.